Below are 3 T cell receptor beta chains sequenced from a single sample in a study of beta chain features in type 1 diabetes (dated by TCRdb to 2016 to 2019). The library was generated by the immunoSEQ multiplex PCR assay. The High Capacity cDNA Reverse Transcription Kit was used to reverse transcribe all of the isolated RNA, meaning that expressed TCRB transcripts were what got sequenced. This is the immuneACCESS table as TCRdb keeps it, with only in-frame sequences that have V and J called. A part of the clones is gone; compared with another copy, unresolved V genes explain less than half, and the rest is unexplained. The sample records about 210,000 clones, about a tenth of which are singletons. 1% to 1.5% of the sample belongs to the ten largest clones. The sequencing sample was made of central memory CD4+ T cells from blood. The source of these receptors is a man between 18 and 29 years old in good health.

The chain couples TRBV19 to TRBJ1-5; D may be TRBD1 (5 bases). In germline, CDR1 is LNHDA, CDR2 SQIVND (reference sequence). The CDR3 extends over 14 amino acids. V was shortened by 3 bases and J by 3 bases, with 9 bases between the two germline ends. The CDR3 is CASSIGRANQPQHF. The CDR3 DNA reads TGTGCCAGTAGTATTGGCAGGGCCAATCAGCCCCAGCATTTT.

The chain couples TRBV19 to TRBJ2-1, with 8 bases matching TRBD2. The CDR3 is 13 amino acids. Trimming at V came to 3 bases and at J to 8 bases, leaving 3 bases not matched to a gene. CDR1 and CDR2 from the germline V gene are LNHDA and SQIVND (reference sequence). Here the CDR3 reads CASSIGRGDEQFF. The CDR3 bases are TGTGCCAGTAGTATCGGGAGGGGCGATGAGCAGTTCTTC.

The rearrangement joins TRBV11-2 to TRBJ1-1; no clear D. The CDR3 runs to 13 residues. Trimming took 7 bases from V and 0 from J, leaving 9 bases between them. CDR1 is SGHAT and CDR2 is FQNNGV in the germline V gene. The CDR3 sequence is CASTLGLNTEAFF. The CDR3 DNA is TGTGCCAGCACCCTGGGCCTGAACACTGAAGCTTTCTTT.